Here is one T cell receptor beta chain with its context. The antigen is undetermined. This sample stems from a study of lymphopenia after photon versus proton radiotherapy. The study's findings and limits: A bigger post-nadir fall in TCR diversity correlated inversely with survival time in deceased patients. Proton therapy kept repertoires fairly stable, unlike photons, which gained effector/memory cells. Authors raise, but do not show, better survival with proton therapy.

TCRdb keeps only in-frame clones here, not all; method: immunoSEQ multiplex PCR. The sample holds about 14,000 clones; 82% are singletons and the top ten take approximately 25%. V dropped 6 bases and J dropped 8; count of bases not matched to a gene: 8. Germline assignment: CDR1 MRHNA and CDR2 SNTAGT. The CDR3 is 14 residues long. This chain uses TRBV6-4 with TRBJ2-1; 9 positions agree with TRBD2. The material was peripheral blood, obtained from a patient treated with photon-based radiotherapy. The TCR was taken from a man aged 50-59 years with gastric cancer. The chain's CDR3 is CASSGGLASDEQFF. In DNA, the CDR3 is TGTGCCAGCAGCGGAGGACTAGCGAGCGATGAGCAGTTCTTC.